This T cell receptor (beta chain) was identified in a study of molecular identifiers for immune sequencing clone quantification. In this sample, this clonotype turned up many times. This CDR3 region has 15 residues. V gave up 4 bases and J gave up 5 bases, with 16 bases separating them. The germline CDR1 and CDR2 sequences are PRHDT and FYEKMQ (reference sequence). TCRdb recomputed calls from the PCR reads with MiXCR, one row per CDR3 protein. The profile shows about 640,000 distinct CDR3 sequences, 15% to 20% of them singletons. The sequenced material came from naive CD8+ T cells from blood, with Jurkat cell RNA spiked in. As to subset: FACS-sorted CD8+CD4-CCR7+CD45RA+ naive T cells. The chain employs TRBV13 and TRBJ2-3; D remains ambiguous. This TCR was recovered from a human donor in good health. Some libraries in this study had Jurkat cell RNA spiked in. This chain's CDR3 is CASSSEAGRLDTQYF. The CDR3 DNA sequence: TGTGCCAGCAGCTCCGAGGCCGGAAGACTAGATACGCAGTATTTT.